Listed below are T cell receptor beta chains from one sample, sequenced in a study of blood T cell repertoires in COVID-19. Produced via immunoSEQ multiplex PCR; TCRdb's table is partial and in-frame only. In the table there are 150,000 to 200,000 clones, 75% to 90% of which are singletons. The source material was peripheral blood. The receptors were sampled from a human donor in a cohort sampled during active COVID-19. The CDR3 runs from the conserved cysteine through the conserved F or W. A D gene is named only where the DNA matches it firmly. Part of the rows lack a size; the others show once, few, many or a class for expanded clones.

CDR3nt,CDR3aa,v_gene,abundance,d_gene,j_gene
TGTGCCAGCAGTCCCACAGGGTTCAATCAGCCCCAGCATTTT,CASSPTGFNQPQHF,TRBV6-5,NA,NA,TRBJ1-5
TGCGCCAGCAGCCGCGGAGGGCAAGGCCTCAATTTGCTGTTCTTC,CASSRGGQGLNLLFF,TRBV4-3,once,NA,TRBJ2-1
TGTGCCAGCAGGGGAACCGGGACAGGCTTTTGGGAGCAGTACTTC,CASRGTGTGFWEQYF,TRBV27,NA,TRBD1,TRBJ2-7
TGTGCCAGCAGCTTGTGGCGGGCGGAAGCTTTCTTT,CASSLWRAEAFF,TRBV5-6,NA,NA,TRBJ1-1
TGTGCCAGCAGCTTAGTAGAGGGGGCGGAGACCCAGTACTTC,CASSLVEGAETQYF,TRBV11-2,NA,TRBD1,TRBJ2-5
TGTGCCAGCAGCTATATACAGGGGGCTTACGGAAACACCATATATTTT,CASSYIQGAYGNTIYF,TRBV7-2,NA,TRBD1,TRBJ1-3
TGTGCCAGCAGCGGGGGGGTTGGCTCCTACGAGCAGTACTTC,CASSGGVGSYEQYF,TRBV6-1,NA,TRBD2,TRBJ2-7
TGCAGCGTTGCAGGACAGGGAGTCCACGAGCAGTACTTC,CSVAGQGVHEQYF,TRBV29-1,NA,TRBD1,TRBJ2-7
TGTGCCAGCTCCAGCGCCCCAGGGAAAGAGACCCAGTACTTC,CASSSAPGKETQYF,TRBV18,NA,NA,TRBJ2-5
TGTGCCAGCAGCGCCCCCCGGGACAGGGGCACAGATACGCAGTATTTT,CASSAPRDRGTDTQYF,TRBV9,few,TRBD1,TRBJ2-3
TGTGCCAGCACCCGTGGGGGCGGCAATCAGCCCCAGCATTTT,CASTRGGGNQPQHF,TRBV28,NA,NA,TRBJ1-5
TGTGCCAGCAGAGGACACGGGAACACCGGGGAGCTGTTTTTT,CASRGHGNTGELFF,TRBV6-5,NA,NA,TRBJ2-2
TGTGCCAGCAGCTTAACTGAGGACACTGAAGCTTTCTTT,CASSLTEDTEAFF,TRBV7-3,NA,NA,TRBJ1-1
TGTGCCACCAGCAGAGGATGGAGTGCCACTGAAGCTTTCTTT,CATSRGWSATEAFF,TRBV15,few,NA,TRBJ1-1
TGTGCCAGCAGCTTAGGCCGAGCTTACGAGCAGTACTTC,CASSLGRAYEQYF,TRBV7-9,few,NA,TRBJ2-7
TGTGCCAGCAAAAGTGGAGGTGTGGCTAATTCACCCCTCCACTTT,CASKSGGVANSPLHF,TRBV27,NA,NA,TRBJ1-6
TGTGCCAGCAACCCGGGGGGCGGGAGTATGCTCTTC,CASNPGGGSMLF,TRBV12-3/TRBV12-4,NA,NA,TRBJ2-1
TGTGCCAGCAGCTTAGGGAGGGGACAGGGTGTCGAGCAGTACTTC,CASSLGRGQGVEQYF,TRBV7-2,NA,TRBD1,TRBJ2-7
TGTGCCAGCAGCCTGGACAGGGCGAAGGCCGGGGAGCTGTTTTTT,CASSLDRAKAGELFF,TRBV5-4,NA,TRBD1,TRBJ2-2
TGTGCCAGCTCCGGGGGAAGGAACTATGGCTACACCTTC,CASSGGRNYGYTF,TRBV5-4,NA,NA,TRBJ1-2
TGTGCCAGCGGACTCTATGGCTACACCTTC,CASGLYGYTF,TRBV28,NA,NA,TRBJ1-2
TGTGCCAGCAGCTTAGGAACAGGGTGGAACACTGAAGCTTTCTTT,CASSLGTGWNTEAFF,TRBV11-2,NA,NA,TRBJ1-1
TGTGCCAGCAGCTTAGTTGACAGATTTTCCCTAGATGAAAAACTGTTTTTT,CASSLVDRFSLDEKLFF,TRBV7-9,NA,NA,TRBJ1-4
TGTGCCAGCAGGAATTGGGCGAACACTGAAGCTTTCTTT,CASRNWANTEAFF,TRBV28,NA,NA,TRBJ1-1
TGTGCCAGCAGCCTTCCGGGAGCGAACACTGAAGCTTTCTTT,CASSLPGANTEAFF,TRBV14,NA,NA,TRBJ1-1
TGTGCCAGCAGCTTAAACTCGGGGGGCCTACAAGAAAAACTGTTTTTT,CASSLNSGGLQEKLFF,TRBV7-9,few,NA,TRBJ1-4
TGTGCCAGCAGCCCTCGACAGGGACCTAACTATGGCTACACCTTC,CASSPRQGPNYGYTF,TRBV7-2,NA,TRBD1,TRBJ1-2
TGTGCCAGCAGTTATACCCAGGGCGGTACTGAAGCTTTCTTT,CASSYTQGGTEAFF,TRBV6-5,NA,NA,TRBJ1-1
TGTGCCATCAGTGGGGGGACACGCGGAAACACCATATATTTT,CAISGGTRGNTIYF,TRBV10-3,NA,NA,TRBJ1-3